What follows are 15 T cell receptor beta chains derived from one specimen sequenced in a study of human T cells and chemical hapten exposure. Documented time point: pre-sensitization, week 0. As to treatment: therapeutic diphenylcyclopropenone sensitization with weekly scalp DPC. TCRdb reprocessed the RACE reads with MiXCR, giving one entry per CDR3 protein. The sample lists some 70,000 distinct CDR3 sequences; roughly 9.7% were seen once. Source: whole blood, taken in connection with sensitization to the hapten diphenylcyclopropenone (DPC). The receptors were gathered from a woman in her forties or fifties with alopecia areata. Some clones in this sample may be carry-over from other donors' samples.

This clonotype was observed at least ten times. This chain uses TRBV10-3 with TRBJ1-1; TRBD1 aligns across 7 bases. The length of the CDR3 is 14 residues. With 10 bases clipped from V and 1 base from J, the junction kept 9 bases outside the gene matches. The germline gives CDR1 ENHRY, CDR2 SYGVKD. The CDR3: CASRLTGENTEAFF. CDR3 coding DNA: TGTGCCAGTCGCTTAACAGGGGAGAACACTGAAGCTTTCTTT.

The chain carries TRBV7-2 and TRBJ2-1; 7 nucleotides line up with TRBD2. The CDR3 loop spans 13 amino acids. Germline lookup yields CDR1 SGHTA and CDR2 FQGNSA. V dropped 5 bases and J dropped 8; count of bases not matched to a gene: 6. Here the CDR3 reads CASSSQGGYEQFF. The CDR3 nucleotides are TGTGCCAGCAGCAGCCAGGGAGGGTATGAGCAGTTCTTC.

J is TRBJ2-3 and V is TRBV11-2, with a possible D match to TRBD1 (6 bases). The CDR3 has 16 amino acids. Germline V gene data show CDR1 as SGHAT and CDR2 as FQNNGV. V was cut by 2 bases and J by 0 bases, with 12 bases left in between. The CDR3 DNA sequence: TGTGCCAGCAGCTTAAGGGCAGGGGTCAGCACAGATACGCAGTATTTT. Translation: CASSLRAGVSTDTQYF.

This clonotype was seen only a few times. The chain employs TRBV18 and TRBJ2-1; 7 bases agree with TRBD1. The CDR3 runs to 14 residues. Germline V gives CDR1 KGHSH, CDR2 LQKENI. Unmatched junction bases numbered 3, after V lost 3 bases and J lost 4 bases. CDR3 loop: CASSPGQTYNEQFF. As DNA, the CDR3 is TGTGCCAGCTCACCGGGACAGACTTACAATGAGCAGTTCTTC. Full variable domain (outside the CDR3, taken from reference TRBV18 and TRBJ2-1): NAGVMQNPRHLVRRRGQEARLRCSPMKGHSHVYWYRQLPEEGLKFMVYLQKENIIDESGMPKERFSAEFPKEGPSILRIQQVVRGDSAAYFCASSPGQTYNEQFFGPGTRLTVL.

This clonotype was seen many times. The chain's CDR3 is CASSSGQGTTEAFF. Written as DNA, the CDR3 is TGTGCCAGCAGCTCTGGACAGGGTACGACTGAAGCTTTCTTT. V is TRBV7-9 and J is TRBJ1-1; 8 positions agree with TRBD1. CDR3 length equals 14 residues. Trimming took 4 bases from V and 5 from J; bases not matched to a gene: 6. Germline loops: CDR1 SEHNR, CDR2 FQNEAQ (reference sequence).

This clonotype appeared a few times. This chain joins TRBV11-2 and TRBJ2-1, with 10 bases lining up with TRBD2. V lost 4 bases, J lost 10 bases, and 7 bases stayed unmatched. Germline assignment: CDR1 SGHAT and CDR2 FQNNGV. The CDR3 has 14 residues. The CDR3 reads CASSSLAGAMEQFF. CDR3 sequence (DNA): TGTGCCAGCAGCTCCCTAGCGGGGGCAATGGAGCAGTTCTTC.

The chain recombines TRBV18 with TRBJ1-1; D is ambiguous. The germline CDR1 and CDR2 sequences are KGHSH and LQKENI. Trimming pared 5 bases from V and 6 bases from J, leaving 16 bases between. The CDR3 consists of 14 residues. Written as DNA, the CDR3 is TGTGCCAGCTCAACCAACAGCGTACCAGCTGAAGCTTTCTTT. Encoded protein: CASSTNSVPAEAFF.

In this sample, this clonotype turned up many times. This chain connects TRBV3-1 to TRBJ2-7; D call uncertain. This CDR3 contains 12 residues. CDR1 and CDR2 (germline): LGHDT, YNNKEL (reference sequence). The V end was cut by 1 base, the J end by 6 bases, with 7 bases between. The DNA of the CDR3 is TGTGCCAGCAGCCAAGGCCGCCGCGAGCAGTACTTC. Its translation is CASSQGRREQYF.

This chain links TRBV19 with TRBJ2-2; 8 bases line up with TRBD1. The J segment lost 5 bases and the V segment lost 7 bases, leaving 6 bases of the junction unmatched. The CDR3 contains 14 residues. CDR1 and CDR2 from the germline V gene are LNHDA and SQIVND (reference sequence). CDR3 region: CASTNDRGTGELFF. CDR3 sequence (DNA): TGTGCCAGTACTAACGACAGGGGAACCGGGGAGCTGTTTTTT.

The CDR3 DNA is TGTGCCAGCAGCCAGGTTTCTGGGACGGAAAGCAATGAAAAACTGTTTTTT. As protein: CASSQVSGTESNEKLFF. The chain joins TRBV3-1 to TRBJ1-4; the D gene is possibly TRBD1 (5 bases). The V end was cut by 3 bases, the J end by 5 bases, with 19 bases between. In germline, CDR1 is LGHDT, CDR2 YNNKEL (reference sequence). The length of the CDR3 is 17 residues.

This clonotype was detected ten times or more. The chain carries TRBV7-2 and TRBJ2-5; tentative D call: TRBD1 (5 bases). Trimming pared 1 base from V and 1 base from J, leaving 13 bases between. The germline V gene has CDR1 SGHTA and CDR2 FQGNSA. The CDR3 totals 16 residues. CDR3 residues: CASSLGPGMFQETQYF. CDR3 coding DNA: TGTGCCAGCAGCTTAGGACCAGGGATGTTCCAAGAGACCCAGTACTTC.

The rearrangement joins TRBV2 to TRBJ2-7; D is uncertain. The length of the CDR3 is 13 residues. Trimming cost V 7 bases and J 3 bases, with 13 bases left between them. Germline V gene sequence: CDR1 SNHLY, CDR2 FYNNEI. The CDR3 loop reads CASIEPAVYEQYF. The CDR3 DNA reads TGTGCCAGCATAGAACCTGCAGTCTACGAGCAGTACTTC.

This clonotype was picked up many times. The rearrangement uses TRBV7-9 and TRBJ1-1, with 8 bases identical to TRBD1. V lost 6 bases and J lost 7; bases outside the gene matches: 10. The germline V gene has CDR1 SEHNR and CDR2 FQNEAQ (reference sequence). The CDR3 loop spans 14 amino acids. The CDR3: CASSRDRRKGEAFF. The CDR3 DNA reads TGTGCCAGCAGTCGGGACAGGAGGAAGGGTGAAGCTTTCTTT. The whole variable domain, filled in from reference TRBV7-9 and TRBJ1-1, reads DTGVSQNPRHKITKRGQNVTFRCDPISEHNRLYWYRQTLGQGPEFLTYFQNEAQLEKSRLLSDRFSAERPKGSFSTLEIQRTEQGDSAMYLCASSRDRRKGEAFFGQGTRLTVV.

The CDR3 sequence is CSTLRAGNTGELFF. The CDR3 DNA sequence: TGCAGTACATTGCGGGCAGGGAACACCGGGGAGCTGTTTTTT. The V gene is TRBV29-1, the J gene TRBJ2-2, with D possibly being TRBD2 (5 bases). The V gene's germline CDR1 is SQVTM and CDR2 ANQGSEA. CDR3 length: 14 residues.

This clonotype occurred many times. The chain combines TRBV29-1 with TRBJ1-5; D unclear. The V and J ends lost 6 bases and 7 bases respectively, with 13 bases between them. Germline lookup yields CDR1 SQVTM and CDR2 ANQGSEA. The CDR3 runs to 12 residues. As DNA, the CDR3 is TGCAGCGTGCAACTAGGTGGGCAGCCCCAGCATTTT. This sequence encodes CSVQLGGQPQHF.